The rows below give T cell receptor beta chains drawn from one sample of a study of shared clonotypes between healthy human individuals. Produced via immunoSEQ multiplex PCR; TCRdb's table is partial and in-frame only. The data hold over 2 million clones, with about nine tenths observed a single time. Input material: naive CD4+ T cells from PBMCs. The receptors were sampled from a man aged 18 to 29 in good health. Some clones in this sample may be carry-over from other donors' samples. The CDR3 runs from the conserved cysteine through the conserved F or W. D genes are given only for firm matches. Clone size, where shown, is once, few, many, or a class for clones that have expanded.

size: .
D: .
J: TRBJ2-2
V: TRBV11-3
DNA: TGTGCCAGCAGCTTAGGACGCAGCGGGGAGCTGTTTTTT
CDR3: CASSLGRSGELFF

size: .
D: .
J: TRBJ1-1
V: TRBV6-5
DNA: TGTGCCAGCAGTTACGCGCAGGGGAACACTGAAGCTTTCTTT
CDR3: CASSYAQGNTEAFF

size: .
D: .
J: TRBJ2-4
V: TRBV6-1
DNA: TGTGCCAGCAGTGAGACCTTCGGCAGGGCTCTAGCCAAAAACATTCAGTACTTC
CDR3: CASSETFGRALAKNIQYF

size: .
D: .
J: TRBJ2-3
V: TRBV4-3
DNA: TGCGCCAGCAGCGAACGTCTCTCAGTCCCGGGAGATACGCAGTATTTT
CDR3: CASSERLSVPGDTQYF

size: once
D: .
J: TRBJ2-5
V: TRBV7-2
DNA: TGTGCCAGCAGCCTCCAGGCGGGGTCCCAAGAGACCCAGTACTTC
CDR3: CASSLQAGSQETQYF

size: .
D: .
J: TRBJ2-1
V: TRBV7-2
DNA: TGTGCCAGCAGCTCCCGCGGCCGGACTGGATACAATGAGCAGTTCTTC
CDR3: CASSSRGRTGYNEQFF

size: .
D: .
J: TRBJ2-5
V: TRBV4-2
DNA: TGTGCCAGCAGCCTCCTGGTCGGGGCAGGGACCCAGTACTTC
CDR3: CASSLLVGAGTQYF

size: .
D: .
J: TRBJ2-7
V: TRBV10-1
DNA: TGCGCCAGCAGTGAGTCGGGCACTACCTACGAGCAGTACTTC
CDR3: CASSESGTTYEQYF

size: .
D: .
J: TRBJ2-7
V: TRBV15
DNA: TGTGCCACCAGCTCCCAGGCCCCCCCCGAGGCGTACTTC
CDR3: CATSSQAPPEAYF

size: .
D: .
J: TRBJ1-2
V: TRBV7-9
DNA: TGTGCCAGCAGCTTAGTGGATTGTGTAGGGCGGCAGGCCTTCTATGGCTACACCTTC
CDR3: CASSLVDCVGRQAFYGYTF

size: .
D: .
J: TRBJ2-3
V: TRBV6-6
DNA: TGTGCCAGCAGCCTTAGGGGGAGTAGCACAGATACGCAGTATTTT
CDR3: CASSLRGSSTDTQYF

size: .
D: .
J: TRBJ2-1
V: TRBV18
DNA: TGTGCCAGCTCACCTCGCCGGGACCCTTCGACCATACAGTTCTTC
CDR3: CASSPRRDPSTIQFF

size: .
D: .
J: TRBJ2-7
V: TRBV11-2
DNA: TGTGCCAGCAGCTCAGAAACGACCCGGGTGGTTAGGTCCGAGCAGTACTTC
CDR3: CASSSETTRVVRSEQYF

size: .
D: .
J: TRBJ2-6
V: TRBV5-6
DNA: TGTGCCAGCAGCTTGGTCGACACAGGGGCCAACGTCCTGACTTTC
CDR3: CASSLVDTGANVLTF

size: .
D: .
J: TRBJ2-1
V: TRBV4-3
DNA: TGCGCCAGCAGCCAAGATTGGCTAGCAGCTTACAATGAGCAGTTCTTC
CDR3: CASSQDWLAAYNEQFF

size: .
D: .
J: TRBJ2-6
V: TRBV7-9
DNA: TGTGCCAGCAGCTTAGTTGCCATCTCTGGGGCCAACGTCCTGACTTTC
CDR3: CASSLVAISGANVLTF

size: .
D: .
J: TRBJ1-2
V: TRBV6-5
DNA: TGTGCCAGCAGAACCGTCGGAGAGGTCTATGGCTACACCTTC
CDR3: CASRTVGEVYGYTF

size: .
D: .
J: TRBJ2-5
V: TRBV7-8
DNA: TGTGCCAGCAGCCCCCAGACAGGGAGGGAGGAGACCCAGTACTTC
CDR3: CASSPQTGREETQYF

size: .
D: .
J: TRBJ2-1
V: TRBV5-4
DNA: TGTGCCAGCAGCTTAGCTAGCGAATACAATGAGCAGTTCTTC
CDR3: CASSLASEYNEQFF

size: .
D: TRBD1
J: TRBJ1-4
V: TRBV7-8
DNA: TGTGCCAGCAGCCGGACTGCCGGGACAGACCCAGAAAAACTGTTTTTT
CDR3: CASSRTAGTDPEKLFF

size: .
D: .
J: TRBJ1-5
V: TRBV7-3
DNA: TGTGCCAGCAGCTTAATAGGTCCCAATAGGCCCCAGCATTTT
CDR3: CASSLIGPNRPQHF